This TCR beta chain was sequenced in a study of Ad26.COV2.S vaccination and SARS-CoV-2 variants. Study-wide points: People who got the vaccine had more spike-specific TCR breadth than people who got placebo. Considerable breadth of spike-specific CD8+ and CD4+ T cell responses has reportedly been documented following vaccination.

Specified treatment: around 19 received Ad26.COV2.S at low or high dose, single or two shots; 5 received placebo; per-sample allocation not given. The study sampled participants on day 63 after the first vaccine or placebo injection. Donation was by an adult aged 18-55 years who was in Boston. V lost 7 bases and J lost 2, with 24 bases in between. Germline V gives CDR1 SGHTA, CDR2 FQGNSA. This CDR3 spans 17 amino acids. TCRdb's table, derived via immunoSEQ multiplex PCR, lists solely in-frame clones and lacks some. The sample records 400,000 to 500,000 clones, roughly 90% being singletons. This clone was detected only once. Its antigen is not identified.

V and J are TRBV7-2 and TRBJ2-7; D is ambiguous. The specimen comprised peripheral blood, sampled in a trial of Ad26.COV2.S vaccine versus placebo. This TCR came from a person between 18 and 65 years old who received the Ad26.COV2.S COVID-19 vaccine or a placebo. The CDR3 bases are TGTGCCAGCACCCCGGACGGAGTGAGCGTTCTCCCCTACGAGCAGTACTTC. Its protein is CASTPDGVSVLPYEQYF.